The clone carrying this T cell receptor beta chain came up many times. Only in-frame clones appear in the TCRdb table, and some are missing; sequencing was by immunoSEQ multiplex PCR. The profile shows about 270,000 clones, roughly four fifths of them singletons. This sample stems from a study of blood T cell repertoires in COVID-19. The length of the CDR3 is 14 residues. Trimming took 7 bases from V and 8 from J; bases not matched to a gene: 9. Germline V lookup: CDR1 MGHDK, CDR2 SYGVNS. The J gene is TRBJ1-2, the V gene TRBV25-1; the match to TRBD1 covers 11 bases. The sequence was obtained from a woman aged 45-65 years who had recovered from COVID-19. Sample: peripheral blood. The CDR3 DNA follows: TGTGCCAGCATGCCGGACAGGGGGCTTTTAGGCTACACCTTC. Its protein product is CASMPDRGLLGYTF.